Reported below is one T cell receptor (beta chain). This sample was included in a study of breast tumors, draining lymph nodes, adjacent tissues. TCRdb recomputed calls from the multiplex PCR reads with MiXCR, one row per CDR3 protein. The sample records 12,000 or so distinct CDR3 sequences, 53% being singletons. The CDR3 consists of 14 residues. Germline V gene lookup returns CDR1 SEHNR and CDR2 FQNEAQ (reference sequence). The V end was cut by 5 bases, the J end by 3 bases, with 11 bases between. Sample: breast tumor tissue. This TCR came from a female donor with breast cancer. Some clones in this sample may be carry-over from other donors' samples. V is TRBV7-9 and J is TRBJ1-3; D is unresolved. The CDR3 nucleotides read TGTGCCAGCAGCCCACCGCTGGATGGAAACACCATATATTTT. Its protein product is CASSPPLDGNTIYF.